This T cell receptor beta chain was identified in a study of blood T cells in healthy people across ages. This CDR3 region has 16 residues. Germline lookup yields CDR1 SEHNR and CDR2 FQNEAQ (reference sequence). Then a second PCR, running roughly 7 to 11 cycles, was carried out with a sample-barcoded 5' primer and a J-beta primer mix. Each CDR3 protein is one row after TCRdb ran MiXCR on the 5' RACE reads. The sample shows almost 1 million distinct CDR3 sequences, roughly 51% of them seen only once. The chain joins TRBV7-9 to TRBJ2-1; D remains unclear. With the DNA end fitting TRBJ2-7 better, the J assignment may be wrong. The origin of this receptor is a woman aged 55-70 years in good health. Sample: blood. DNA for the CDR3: TGTGCCAGCAGCTTGACGGCAGCTGTATCCCACAATGAGCAGTACTTC. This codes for CASSLTAAVSHNEQYF.